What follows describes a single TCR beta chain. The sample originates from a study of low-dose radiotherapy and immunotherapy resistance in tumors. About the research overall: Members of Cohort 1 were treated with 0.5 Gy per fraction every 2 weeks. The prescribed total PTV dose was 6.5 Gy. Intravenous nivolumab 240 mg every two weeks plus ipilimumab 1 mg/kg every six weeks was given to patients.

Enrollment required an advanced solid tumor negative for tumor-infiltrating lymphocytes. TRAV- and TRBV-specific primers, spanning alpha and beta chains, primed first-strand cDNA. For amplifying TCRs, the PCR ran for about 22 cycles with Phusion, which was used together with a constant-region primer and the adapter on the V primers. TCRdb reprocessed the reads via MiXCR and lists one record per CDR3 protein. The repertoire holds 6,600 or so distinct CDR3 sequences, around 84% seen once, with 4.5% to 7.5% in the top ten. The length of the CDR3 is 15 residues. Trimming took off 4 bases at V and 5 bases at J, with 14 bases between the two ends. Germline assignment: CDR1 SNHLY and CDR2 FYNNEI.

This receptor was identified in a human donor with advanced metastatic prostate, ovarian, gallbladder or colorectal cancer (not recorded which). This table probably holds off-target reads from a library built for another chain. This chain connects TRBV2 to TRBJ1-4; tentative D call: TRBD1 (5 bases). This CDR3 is CASSVLGHRNEKLFF. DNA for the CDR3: TGTGCCAGCAGTGTCCTAGGACACCGCAATGAAAAACTGTTTTTT. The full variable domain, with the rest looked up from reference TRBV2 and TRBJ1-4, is EPEVTQTPSHQVTQMGQEVILRCVPISNHLYFYWYRQILGQKVEFLVSFYNNEISEKSEIFDDQFSVERPDGSNFTLKIRSTKLEDSAMYFCASSVLGHRNEKLFFGSGTQLSVL.